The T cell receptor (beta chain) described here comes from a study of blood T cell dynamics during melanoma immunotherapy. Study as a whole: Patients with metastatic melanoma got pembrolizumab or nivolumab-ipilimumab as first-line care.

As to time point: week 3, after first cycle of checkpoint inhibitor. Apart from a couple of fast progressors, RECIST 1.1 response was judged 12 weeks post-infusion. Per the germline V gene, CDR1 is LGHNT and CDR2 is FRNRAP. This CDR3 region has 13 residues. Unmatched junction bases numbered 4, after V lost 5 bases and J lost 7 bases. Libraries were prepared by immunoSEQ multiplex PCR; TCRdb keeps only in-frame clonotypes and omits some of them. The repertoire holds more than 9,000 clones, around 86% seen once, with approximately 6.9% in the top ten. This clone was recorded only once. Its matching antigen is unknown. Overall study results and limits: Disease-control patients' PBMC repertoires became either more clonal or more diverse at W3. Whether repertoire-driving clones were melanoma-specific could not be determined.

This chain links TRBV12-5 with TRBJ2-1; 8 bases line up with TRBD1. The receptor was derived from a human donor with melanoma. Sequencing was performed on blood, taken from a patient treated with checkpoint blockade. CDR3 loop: CASGLTGGNEQFF. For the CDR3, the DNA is TGTGCTAGTGGTCTCACAGGGGGGAATGAGCAGTTCTTC.